Listed below are T cell receptor beta chains from one sample, sequenced in a study of shared clonotypes between healthy human individuals. TCRdb keeps only in-frame clones here, not all; method: immunoSEQ multiplex PCR. This table holds around 2,000,000 clones, approximately 94% found once. Sample: naive CD8+ T cells from PBMCs. All receptors derive from a man younger than 35 in good health. Some clones in this sample may be carry-over from other donors' samples. Both conserved end residues are part of each CDR3. The D gene is left open where the match is weak. The listing skips clone size in some rows; elsewhere it reads once, few, many or a size class.

>TRBV7-9|TRBJ2-6|.|.
TGTGCCAGCAGCTTACCGGGGGCCAACGTCCTGACTTTC
CASSLPGANVLTF
>TRBV7-9|TRBJ2-2|.|TRBD2
TGTGCCAGCAGCGCCTATCAAGGGATCGCGGGAGTGAACACCGGGGAGCTGTTTTTT
CASSAYQGIAGVNTGELFF
>TRBV27|TRBJ2-7|once|.
TGTGCCAGCAGTCCATCCGGCATAGGGCGCTACGAGCAGTACTTC
CASSPSGIGRYEQYF
>TRBV28|TRBJ2-2|.|.
TGTGCCAGCAGTTTTCACGTCGACTTGAGAACAACCGGGGAGCTGTTTTTT
CASSFHVDLRTTGELFF
>TRBV27|TRBJ2-7|.|TRBD2
TGTGCCAGCAGTCAGGGACTAGCGGGAGGGGCGCTGGAGCAGTACTTC
CASSQGLAGGALEQYF
>TRBV28|TRBJ1-2|.|TRBD1
TGTGCCAGCAGTCCCTATGGGACAGGCCTGGGGGTCTATGGCTACACCTTC
CASSPYGTGLGVYGYTF
>TRBV7-9|TRBJ2-5|.|.
TGTGCCAGCAGCTTTGGGAATCCAAAGGAGACCCAGTACTTC
CASSFGNPKETQYF
>TRBV9|TRBJ1-1|few|.
TGTGCCAGCAGCGAGGCAGGGTACCTGAACACTGAAGCTTTCTTT
CASSEAGYLNTEAFF
>TRBV9|TRBJ2-1|.|TRBD2
TGTGCCAGCAGCGCTGGGACTAGCGGGACTTACAATGAGCAGTTCTTC
CASSAGTSGTYNEQFF
>TRBV19|TRBJ1-5|.|.
TGTGCCAGTAGTATCACAGGGTATAGCAATCAGCCCCAGCATTTT
CASSITGYSNQPQHF
>TRBV6-1|TRBJ1-5|.|.
TGTGCCAGCAGGACCCTGCGAAGGAGCAATCAGCCCCAGCATTTT
CASRTLRRSNQPQHF
>TRBV2|TRBJ2-1|.|.
TGTGCCAGCAGTGGAGCTCGCGACAATGAGCAGTTCTTC
CASSGARDNEQFF
>TRBV27|TRBJ1-2|.|TRBD1
TGTGCCAGCAGTAACCGGGACAGGGGAATGGCTTACACCTTC
CASSNRDRGMAYTF
>TRBV28|TRBJ2-3|.|TRBD2
TGTGCCAGCAGTCCGCTAGCGGGAGGGGAAGATACGCAGTATTTT
CASSPLAGGEDTQYF
>TRBV14|TRBJ2-3|.|.
TGTGCCAGCAGCACAGGACGTGATACGCAGTATTTT
CASSTGRDTQYF
>TRBV29-1|TRBJ2-1|.|.
TGCAGCGCGTTACACGGTGGCTACAATGAGCAGTTCTTC
CSALHGGYNEQFF